The next 21 T cell receptor beta chains were all read from a single sample in a study of regulatory T cells in long-lasting Graves disease. Arm-PCR of CDR3 regions with iRepertoire HTBI primers generated TCR beta libraries. TCRdb re-analysed the multiplex PCR reads in MiXCR, keeping a single row per CDR3 protein. The sample shows 500,000 to 700,000 distinct CDR3 sequences, about 32% of them seen only once. Time point reported: persistent/refractory GD, antithyroid drugs over 5 years with positive TRAb. The TCR library used RNA extracted from PBMCs. This specimen was peripheral blood mononuclear cells (PBMCs), taken when the disease was refractory, from a patient treated with antithyroid drugs. The source is a female donor with Graves disease.

The chain carries TRBV3-1 and TRBJ1-3; TRBD1 matches at 9 bases. This CDR3 has 16 amino acids. Germline-derived CDR1 and CDR2 are LGHDT and YNNKEL (reference sequence). The V segment lost 3 bases and the J segment 2 bases; nucleotides outside the gene matches: 5. The chain's CDR3 is CASSHRDRVAGNTIYF. CDR3 nucleotide sequence: TGTGCCAGCAGCCACAGGGACAGGGTGGCTGGAAACACCATATATTTT.

The chain joins TRBV5-5 to TRBJ1-1; 8 bases agree with TRBD1. The CDR3 has 15 amino acids. V lost 4 bases to trimming and J lost 1 base; unmatched junction nucleotides: 6. Germline CDR1 SGHKS, CDR2 YYEKEE (reference sequence). CDR3 DNA sequence: TGTGCCAGCAGCAAAGGACAGGGAGAGAACACTGAAGCTTTCTTT. Protein sequence: CASSKGQGENTEAFF.

The rearrangement links TRBV3-1 to TRBJ2-2, with no clear D. The germline CDR1 and CDR2 sequences are LGHDT and YNNKEL (reference sequence). Trimming left V 4 bases short and J 4 bases short, with 10 bases between. The CDR3 length is 14 residues. In DNA, the CDR3 is TGTGCCAGCAGCCCACCGACCACCACCGGGGAGCTGTTTTTT. It translates to CASSPPTTTGELFF.

The genes are TRBV19 and TRBJ1-3; the match to TRBD1 covers 8 bases. Germline CDR1 LNHDA, CDR2 SQIVND (reference sequence). The CDR3 totals 15 residues. Trimming took 5 bases from V and 4 from J; bases not matched to a gene: 7. Here the CDR3 reads CASSPWTGQGNTIYF. CDR3 nucleotides: TGTGCCAGTAGTCCATGGACAGGGCAAGGAAACACCATATATTTT. The full variable domain, its missing parts supplied by reference TRBV19 and TRBJ1-3, is DGGITQSPKYLFRKEGQNVTLSCEQNLNHDAMYWYRQDPGQGLRLIYYSQIVNDFQKGDIAEGYSVSREKKESFPLTVTSAQKNPTAFYLCASSPWTGQGNTIYFGEGSWLTVV.

The rearrangement uses TRBV9 and TRBJ1-2; 9 bases map to TRBD1. Germline CDR1 is SGDLS and CDR2 is YYNGEE. The CDR3 totals 15 residues. The ends lost 0 bases at V and 4 bases at J; junction bases unmatched: 4. The CDR3 loop is CASSVEGGQGYGYTF. In nucleotides, the CDR3 is TGTGCCAGCAGCGTAGAGGGGGGACAGGGCTATGGCTACACCTTC.

The chain combines TRBV12-3 or TRBV12-4 with TRBJ2-2; 12 positions agree with TRBD2. CDR3 length: 16 residues. Unmatched junction bases numbered 5, after V lost 4 bases and J lost 5 bases. CDR3 DNA: TGTGCCAGCAGTTCCCGACTAGCGGGAGAAACCGGGGAGCTGTTTTTT. It specifies CASSSRLAGETGELFF.

This clonotype was observed many times. This chain links TRBV20-1 with TRBJ1-2, with 8 bases matching TRBD1. CDR1 DFQATT and CDR2 SNEGSKA come from the germline V gene (reference sequence). The CDR3 is 13 amino acids. Germline trimming cut 5 bases from V and 4 bases from J; bases unmatched to any gene: 6. The CDR3 DNA sequence: TGCAGTGCTGCCCGCGGACAGGGCTATGGCTACACCTTC. Amino acids: CSAARGQGYGYTF.

The rearrangement uses TRBV28 and TRBJ1-2; D remains unclear. Germline V CDR1 and CDR2: MDHEN, SYDVKM. Trimming pared 6 bases from V and 4 bases from J, leaving 21 bases between. This CDR3 has 16 residues. CDR3 nucleotides: TGTGCCAGCAGCCAAGATGGATCCTGGCCGGGCTATGGCTACACCTTC. This translates into CASSQDGSWPGYGYTF.

This chain joins TRBV7-9 and TRBJ2-7, with 11 bases lining up with TRBD1. With V trimmed by 2 bases and J by 5 bases, 5 bases remained unmatched. From germline, CDR1 is SEHNR and CDR2 FQNEAQ (reference sequence). CDR3 length: 15 amino acids. CDR3 loop: CASSLSDRGQDEQYF. CDR3 coding DNA: TGTGCCAGCAGCTTATCGGACAGGGGGCAGGACGAGCAGTACTTC.

This clonotype has a single count. The chain joins TRBV2 to TRBJ2-3, with D hard to call. The CDR3 has 12 amino acids. Trimming cost V 3 bases and J 4 bases, with 5 bases left between them. From germline, CDR1 is SNHLY and CDR2 FYNNEI. CDR3 residues: CASSDPADTQYF. For the CDR3, the DNA is TGTGCCAGCAGTGACCCCGCAGATACGCAGTATTTT.

This clonotype was counted once. The chain employs TRBV3-1 and TRBJ2-7, with D unresolved. Trimming took 0 bases from V and 4 from J, leaving 13 bases between them. Germline V gene lookup returns CDR1 LGHDT and CDR2 YNNKEL (reference sequence). This CDR3 is 15 amino acids long. This CDR3 reads CASSQDLAEQYEQYF. CDR3 nucleotide sequence: TGTGCCAGCAGCCAAGATTTGGCGGAGCAATACGAGCAGTACTTC.

This chain connects TRBV20-1 to TRBJ1-5; no clear D gene. Germline values: CDR1 DFQATT, CDR2 SNEGSKA (reference sequence). The CDR3 totals 13 residues. The V end lost 2 bases, the J end lost 5 bases, and 10 bases lay between the germline ends. The DNA for the CDR3 is TGCAGTGCTAGATTGTCGACGGATCAGCCCCAGCATTTT. It specifies CSARLSTDQPQHF.

The chain recombines TRBV20-1 with TRBJ2-5; 9 nucleotides line up with TRBD2. CDR3 length: 14 amino acids. After removal of 6 bases from V and 4 bases from J, the junction contained 9 bases not matched to a gene. Germline V lookup: CDR1 DFQATT, CDR2 SNEGSKA (reference sequence). CDR3 sequence reads: CSASWTSAGETQYF. The CDR3 bases are TGCAGTGCGAGTTGGACTAGCGCCGGAGAGACCCAGTACTTC.

The gene calls are TRBV29-1 and TRBJ2-7, with unresolved D. This CDR3 has 13 residues. Germline assignment: CDR1 SQVTM and CDR2 ANQGSEA. The V gene lost 4 bases and the J gene lost 4 bases, with 14 bases spanning the gap. The CDR3 DNA sequence: TGCAGCGTTGGGCCGTCGCTTATGTACGAGCAGTACTTC. It encodes CSVGPSLMYEQYF.

V gene TRBV18 combines with J gene TRBJ1-1; 7 positions match TRBD1. CDR1 and CDR2 from the germline V gene are KGHSH and LQKENI. CDR3 length: 15 amino acids. V was clipped by 1 base and J by 1 base; unmatched bases: 3. The CDR3 DNA reads as TGTGCCAGCTCACCACAGGGGGCTGGGAACACTGAAGCTTTCTTT. It specifies CASSPQGAGNTEAFF.

The rearrangement uses TRBV29-1 and TRBJ2-7, with 9 bases fitting TRBD1. This CDR3 spans 12 amino acids. Trimming cost V 8 bases and J 4 bases; bases outside gene matches: 6. In germline, CDR1 is SQVTM, CDR2 ANQGSEA. This chain's CDR3 is CSIRDRDYEQYF. CDR3 sequence (DNA): TGCAGCATCAGGGACAGGGATTACGAGCAGTACTTC.

The chain joins TRBV3-1 to TRBJ2-2; maybe TRBD2 (6 bases). The CDR3 loop spans 15 amino acids. V was shortened by 7 bases and J by 0 bases, with 12 bases between the two germline ends. Germline loops: CDR1 LGHDT, CDR2 YNNKEL (reference sequence). For the CDR3, the DNA is TGTGCCAGCATCCGGGGGTCCTCGAACACCGGGGAGCTGTTTTTT. Translation: CASIRGSSNTGELFF.

This chain connects TRBV11-2 to TRBJ2-7; 11 bases map to TRBD2. Looked up from germline, CDR1 is SGHAT and CDR2 is FQNNGV. The CDR3 loop spans 20 amino acids. After removal of 2 bases from V and 5 bases from J, the junction contained 20 bases not matched to a gene. CDR3 nucleotide sequence: TGTGCCAGCAGCTTATCTTCTTACCAGGGACTAGCGGACCATAGGGACGAGCAGTACTTC. This translates into CASSLSSYQGLADHRDEQYF.

This clonotype was seen just once. The CDR3 does not end in the conserved phenylalanine or tryptophan, so this is likely a read error. V and J are TRBV10-1 and TRBJ1-1, with D possibly being TRBD1 (6 bases). Per the germline V gene, CDR1 is WNHNN and CDR2 is SYGVQD (reference sequence). This CDR3 has 16 residues. V gave up 3 bases and J gave up 0 bases, with 14 bases separating them. The CDR3 nucleotides read TGCGCCAGCAGTGAACTCCTGGACAGTATGAACACTGAAGCTTTCTCT. This sequence encodes CASSELLDSMNTEAFS.

This rearrangement joins TRBV28 to TRBJ2-7; perhaps TRBD1 as D (5 bases). The CDR3 length is 12 residues. Trimming removed 7 bases at V and 2 bases at J, with 9 bases between. Germline CDR1 and CDR2: MDHEN and SYDVKM. The CDR3 protein is CASNVGAYEQYF. The CDR3 DNA reads as TGTGCCAGCAACGTAGGGGCCTACGAGCAGTACTTC.

This sequence joins TRBV3-1 and TRBJ2-7; possibly TRBD2 for D (5 bases). The germline V gene encodes CDR1 LGHDT and CDR2 YNNKEL (reference sequence). This CDR3 region has 13 residues. Trimming shortened V by 3 bases and J by 4 bases, and 10 bases separated the two germline ends. The CDR3 DNA reads TGTGCCAGCAGCCAGGCACTAGTGTACGAGCAGTACTTC. This gives the protein CASSQALVYEQYF.